The entry that follows covers one T cell receptor (beta chain) sequence. The antigen is undetermined. This sample is part of a study of T cell repertoires in cytomegalovirus infection. Study background: It was recently identified HLA-C-restricted and well-studied HLA-B-restricted CMV epitopes that the study used. Public TCR beta signatures indicated both CMV infection and matching HLA type. Study findings and constraints: Clonotypes of TCR beta that were HLA-C-restricted and CMV-specific dominated the ex vivo response. Cumulated frequencies of public TCR beta families served to identify carriers of CMV plus the relevant HLA.

In TCRdb, the reads were re-called with MiXCR into one record per CDR3 protein. The sample records hundreds of thousands of distinct CDR3 sequences, about 33% being singletons. Germline values: CDR1 MNHEY, CDR2 SVGEGT. V lost 5 bases to trimming and J lost 5 bases; unmatched junction nucleotides: 7. CDR3 length: 14 amino acids. J is TRBJ1-1 and V is TRBV6-2 or TRBV6-3; 8 positions agree with TRBD1. The material sequenced was cultured PBMCs, taken from culture after CMV antigen stimulation. This receptor was taken from a human donor in good health (CMV status not recorded). Some clones in this sample may be carry-over from other donors' samples. CDR3 DNA sequence: TGTGCCAGCAGTATGACAGGGGTAGAAACTGAAGCTTTCTTT. As protein: CASSMTGVETEAFF.